The rows below give T cell receptor beta chains drawn from one sample of a study of spatial heterogeneity in lung cancer. TCRdb redid the calling of the 5' RACE reads with MiXCR, one entry per CDR3 protein. The sample lists some 97,000 distinct CDR3 sequences, approximately 4% occurring once. This material consisted of lung tumor tissue, taken at surgery. The receptors shown here come from a male donor with early-stage non-small cell lung cancer. The conserved cysteine and the conserved F or W are not part of the CDR3 here.

j_call: TRBJ1-2
v_call: TRBV28
cdr3_aa: ASSLLRTDYGYT

j_call: TRBJ2-5
v_call: TRBV28
cdr3_aa: ASSLYRVKTQY

j_call: TRBJ1-1
v_call: TRBV3-1
cdr3_aa: ASGVNTEAF

j_call: TRBJ1-1
v_call: TRBV30
cdr3_aa: AWNSRGLPNTEAF

j_call: TRBJ1-2
v_call: TRBV28
cdr3_aa: ASSAGQFNYGYT

j_call: TRBJ2-7
v_call: TRBV3-1
cdr3_aa: ASSLGVEQY

j_call: TRBJ2-3
v_call: TRBV7-8
cdr3_aa: ASSLGLAGARDTQY

j_call: TRBJ2-7
v_call: TRBV28
cdr3_aa: AKLSTSGSEEAYEQY

j_call: TRBJ2-5
v_call: TRBV5-6
cdr3_aa: ASSLIEVAEETQY

j_call: TRBJ2-7
v_call: TRBV5-6
cdr3_aa: ASSRAAYEQY

j_call: TRBJ2-7
v_call: TRBV20-1
cdr3_aa: SAATTRDSLSHEQY

j_call: TRBJ2-7
v_call: TRBV2
cdr3_aa: ASKKTGGYL

j_call: TRBJ2-7
v_call: TRBV25-1
cdr3_aa: ASSSGTEQY

j_call: TRBJ2-1
v_call: TRBV28
cdr3_aa: ASSFGRLAVSYNEQF

j_call: TRBJ2-5
v_call: TRBV28
cdr3_aa: ASSPLVGALFVETQY

j_call: TRBJ2-5
v_call: TRBV13
cdr3_aa: ASSQLGQETQY

j_call: TRBJ2-1
v_call: TRBV12-5
cdr3_aa: ASGLVVGAAGNEQF

j_call: TRBJ1-1
v_call: TRBV5-4
cdr3_aa: ASKDGVTQAF

j_call: TRBJ2-7
v_call: TRBV20-1
cdr3_aa: SAWTSTAYEQY

j_call: TRBJ2-1
v_call: TRBV12-3/TRBV12-4
cdr3_aa: ASSLRGNEQF

j_call: TRBJ2-7
v_call: TRBV3-1
cdr3_aa: ASSLGLVYEQY

j_call: TRBJ2-1
v_call: TRBV10-1
cdr3_aa: ASSEVLAGGNRSYNEQF

j_call: TRBJ2-1
v_call: TRBV5-1
cdr3_aa: ASSTGISSYNEQF

j_call: TRBJ2-3
v_call: TRBV7-2
cdr3_aa: ASSLPLAGDTQY

j_call: TRBJ2-2
v_call: TRBV20-1
cdr3_aa: SARAPGLEAGELF

j_call: TRBJ1-5
v_call: TRBV28
cdr3_aa: ASADRSGQPQH